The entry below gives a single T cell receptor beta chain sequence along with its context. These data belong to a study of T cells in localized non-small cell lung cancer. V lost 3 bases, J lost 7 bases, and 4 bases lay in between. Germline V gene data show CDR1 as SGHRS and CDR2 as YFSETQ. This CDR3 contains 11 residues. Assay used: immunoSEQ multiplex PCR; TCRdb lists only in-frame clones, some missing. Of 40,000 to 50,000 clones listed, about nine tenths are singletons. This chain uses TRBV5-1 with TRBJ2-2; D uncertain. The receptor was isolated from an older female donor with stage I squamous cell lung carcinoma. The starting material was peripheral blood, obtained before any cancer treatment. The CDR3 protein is CASSSGGELFF. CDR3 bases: TGCGCCAGCAGCTCAGGCGGGGAGCTGTTTTTT. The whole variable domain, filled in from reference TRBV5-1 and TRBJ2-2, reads KAGVTQTPRYLIKTRGQQVTLSCSPISGHRSVSWYQQTPGQGLQFLFEYFSETQRNKGNFPGRFSGRQFSNSRSEMNVSTLELGDSALYLCASSSGGELFFGEGSRLTVL.